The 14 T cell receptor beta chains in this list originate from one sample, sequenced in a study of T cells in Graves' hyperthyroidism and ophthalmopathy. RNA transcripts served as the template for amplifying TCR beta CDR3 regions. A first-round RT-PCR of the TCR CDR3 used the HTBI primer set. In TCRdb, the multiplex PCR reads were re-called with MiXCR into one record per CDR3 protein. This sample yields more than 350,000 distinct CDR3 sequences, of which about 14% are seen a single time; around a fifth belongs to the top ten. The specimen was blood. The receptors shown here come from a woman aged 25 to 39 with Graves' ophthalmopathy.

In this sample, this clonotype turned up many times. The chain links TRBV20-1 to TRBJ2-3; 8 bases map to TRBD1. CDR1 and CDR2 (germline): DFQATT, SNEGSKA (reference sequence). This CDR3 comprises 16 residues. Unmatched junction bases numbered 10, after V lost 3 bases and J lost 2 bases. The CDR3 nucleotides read TGCAGTGCTAGTAACCCCAGGGGGCCAAACACAGATACGCAGTATTTT. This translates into CSASNPRGPNTDTQYF.

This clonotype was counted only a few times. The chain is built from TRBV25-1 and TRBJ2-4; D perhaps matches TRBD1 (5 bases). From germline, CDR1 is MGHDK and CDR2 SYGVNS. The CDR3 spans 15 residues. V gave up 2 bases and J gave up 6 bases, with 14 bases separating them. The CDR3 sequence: CASSESGAPLNIQYF. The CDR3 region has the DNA TGTGCCAGCAGTGAAAGTGGGGCCCCCTTAAACATTCAGTACTTC.

CDR3 sequence reads: CSARLRTGGPEKLFF. The CDR3 DNA is TGCAGTGCTAGATTACGGACAGGGGGACCAGAAAAACTGTTTTTT. The gene calls are TRBV20-1 and TRBJ1-4, with 10 bases lining up with TRBD1. Germline V gene data show CDR1 as DFQATT and CDR2 as SNEGSKA (reference sequence). The CDR3 covers 15 residues. Trimming removed 2 bases from V and 8 bases from J; junction bases left unmatched: 8.

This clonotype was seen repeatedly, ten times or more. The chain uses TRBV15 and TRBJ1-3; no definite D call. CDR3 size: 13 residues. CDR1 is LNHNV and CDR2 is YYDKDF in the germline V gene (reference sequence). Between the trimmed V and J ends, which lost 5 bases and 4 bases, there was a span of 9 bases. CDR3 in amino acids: CATSYSGGNTIYF. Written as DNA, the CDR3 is TGTGCCACCAGCTACAGTGGCGGAAACACCATATATTTT.

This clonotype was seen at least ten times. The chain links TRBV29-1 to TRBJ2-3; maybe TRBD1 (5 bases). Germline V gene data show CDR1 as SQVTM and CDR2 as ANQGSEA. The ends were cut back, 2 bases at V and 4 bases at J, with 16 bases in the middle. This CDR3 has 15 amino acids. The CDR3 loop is CSVEMPGPAADTQYF. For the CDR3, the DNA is TGCAGCGTTGAAATGCCAGGGCCCGCAGCAGATACGCAGTATTTT.

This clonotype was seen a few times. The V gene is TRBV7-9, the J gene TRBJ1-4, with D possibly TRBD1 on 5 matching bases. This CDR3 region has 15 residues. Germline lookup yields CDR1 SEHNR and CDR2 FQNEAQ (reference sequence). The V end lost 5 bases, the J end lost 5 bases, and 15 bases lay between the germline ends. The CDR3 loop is CASSGARDGNEKLFF. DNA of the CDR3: TGTGCCAGCAGCGGGGCCCGGGACGGGAATGAAAAACTGTTTTTT.

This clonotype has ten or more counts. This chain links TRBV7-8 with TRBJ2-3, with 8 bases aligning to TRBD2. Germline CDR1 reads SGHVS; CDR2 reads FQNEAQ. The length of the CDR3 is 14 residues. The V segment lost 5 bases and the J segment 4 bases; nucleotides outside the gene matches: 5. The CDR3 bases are TGTGCCAGCAGCCAGGACGGGGGGGCAGATACGCAGTATTTT. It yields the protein CASSQDGGADTQYF. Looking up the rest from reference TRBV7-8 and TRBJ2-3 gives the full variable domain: GAGVSQSPRYKVAKRGQDVALRCDPISGHVSLFWYQQALGQGPEFLTYFQNEAQLDKSGLPSDRFFAERPEGSVSTLKIQRTQQEDSAVYLCASSQDGGADTQYFGPGTRLTVL.

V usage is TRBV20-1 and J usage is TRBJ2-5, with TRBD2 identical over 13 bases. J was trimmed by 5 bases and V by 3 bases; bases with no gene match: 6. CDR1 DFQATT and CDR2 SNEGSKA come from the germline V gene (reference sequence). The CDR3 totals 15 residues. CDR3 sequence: CSASTSGGAFETQYF. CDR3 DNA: TGCAGTGCTAGTACTAGCGGGGGGGCCTTCGAGACCCAGTACTTC.

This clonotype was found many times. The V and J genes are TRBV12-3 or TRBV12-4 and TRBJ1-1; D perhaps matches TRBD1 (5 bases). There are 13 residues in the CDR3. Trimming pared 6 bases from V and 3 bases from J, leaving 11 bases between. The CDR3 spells CASSPGGDTEAFF. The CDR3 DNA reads TGTGCCAGCAGCCCTGGGGGGGACACTGAAGCTTTCTTT.

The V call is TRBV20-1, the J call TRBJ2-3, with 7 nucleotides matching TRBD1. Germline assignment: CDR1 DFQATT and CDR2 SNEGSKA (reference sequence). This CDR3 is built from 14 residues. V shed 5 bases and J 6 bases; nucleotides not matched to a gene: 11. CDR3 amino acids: CSASQGVNVDTQYF. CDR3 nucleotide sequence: TGCAGTGCTTCGCAGGGGGTCAATGTGGATACGCAGTATTTT.

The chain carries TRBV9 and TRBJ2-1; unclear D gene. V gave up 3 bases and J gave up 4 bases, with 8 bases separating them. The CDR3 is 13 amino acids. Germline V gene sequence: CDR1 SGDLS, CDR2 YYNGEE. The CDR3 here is CASSADEYNEQFF. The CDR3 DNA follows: TGTGCCAGCAGCGCTGACGAATACAATGAGCAGTTCTTC.

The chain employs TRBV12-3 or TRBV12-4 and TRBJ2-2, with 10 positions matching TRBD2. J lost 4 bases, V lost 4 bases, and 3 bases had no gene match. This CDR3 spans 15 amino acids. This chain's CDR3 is CASSWEREGTGELFF. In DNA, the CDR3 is TGTGCCAGCAGTTGGGAGCGGGAGGGCACCGGGGAGCTGTTTTTT.

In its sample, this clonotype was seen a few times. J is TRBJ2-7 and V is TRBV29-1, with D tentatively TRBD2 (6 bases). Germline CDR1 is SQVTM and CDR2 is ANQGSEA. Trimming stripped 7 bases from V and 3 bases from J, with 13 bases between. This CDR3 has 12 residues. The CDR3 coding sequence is TGCAGCGGGCGGGATGGGAGCTACGAGCAGTACTTC. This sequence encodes CSGRDGSYEQYF.

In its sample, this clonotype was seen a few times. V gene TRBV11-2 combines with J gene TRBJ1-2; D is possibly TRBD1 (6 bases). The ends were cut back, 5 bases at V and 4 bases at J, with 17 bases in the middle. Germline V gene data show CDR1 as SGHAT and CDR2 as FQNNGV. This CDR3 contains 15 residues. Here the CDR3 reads CASSPTGGHFYGYTF. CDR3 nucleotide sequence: TGTGCCAGCAGCCCGACAGGAGGACACTTCTATGGCTACACCTTC. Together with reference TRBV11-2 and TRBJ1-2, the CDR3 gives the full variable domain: EAGVAQSPRYKIIEKRQSVAFWCNPISGHATLYWYQQILGQGPKLLIQFQNNGVVDDSQLPKDRFSAERLKGVDSTLKIQPAKLEDSAVYLCASSPTGGHFYGYTFGSGTRLTVV.